This passage covers 26 T cell receptor beta chains from one sample sequenced in a study of cytomegalovirus exposure and HLA in healthy donors. The PCR made use of 60 Vbeta and 13 Jbeta primers. Using immunoSEQ multiplex PCR, the repertoire was profiled, and TCRdb retains in-frame clones only, with some absent. This table holds 150,000 to 170,000 clones, roughly 77% found once. The sequenced sample was PBMCs. The source is a man aged 25-45 years in good health and CMV-seropositive.

The V and J genes are TRBV7-2 and TRBJ1-6; D is perhaps TRBD1 (6 bases). Germline V gene sequence: CDR1 SGHTA, CDR2 FQGNSA. V shed 3 bases and J shed 5 bases, with 8 bases lying between them. This CDR3 comprises 14 residues. This CDR3 is CASSFTGNNSPLHF. CDR3 nucleotide sequence: TGTGCCAGCAGCTTCACAGGGAATAATTCACCCCTCCACTTT.

This clone was seen only once. V is TRBV18 and J is TRBJ1-2, with no clear D. Deletions cut 8 bases from V and 2 bases from J, with 18 bases between. Germline assignment: CDR1 KGHSH and CDR2 LQKENI. This CDR3 region has 15 residues. The CDR3 loop is CASINQPGVNYGYTF. CDR3 coding DNA: TGTGCCAGCATCAATCAACCGGGAGTAAACTATGGCTACACCTTC.

A single count supports this clone. The chain uses TRBV28 and TRBJ1-4; 9 bases fit TRBD1. CDR1 MDHEN and CDR2 SYDVKM come from the germline V gene. CDR3 length equals 14 residues. Trimming removed 5 bases from V and 7 bases from J; junction bases left unmatched: 5. The DNA of the CDR3 is TGTGCCAGCAGTCCGGGACAGGGTCCTGAAAAACTGTTTTTT. Protein sequence: CASSPGQGPEKLFF.

V gene TRBV7-6 combines with J gene TRBJ1-1; D not resolved. This CDR3 region has 13 residues. CDR1 is SGHVS, CDR2 FNYEAQ, per germline. Trimming removed 4 bases from V and 1 base from J, with 7 bases in between. The CDR3 DNA reads TGTGCCAGCAGCTACGCTAGGAACACTGAAGCTTTCTTT. Its translation: CASSYARNTEAFF.

V usage is TRBV6-6 and J usage is TRBJ1-1; D not resolved. Germline V gives CDR1 MNHNY, CDR2 SVGAGI (reference sequence). The CDR3 consists of 12 residues. Trimming took 9 bases from V and 5 from J, leaving 13 bases between them. The CDR3 nucleotides read TGTGCCAGTACCTTTACGAGGACTGAAGCTTTCTTT. Its protein product is CASTFTRTEAFF.

This clone was found once. V usage is TRBV18 and J usage is TRBJ1-2; D is uncertain. Trimming removed 5 bases at V and 4 bases at J, with 14 bases between. The germline V gene encodes CDR1 KGHSH and CDR2 LQKENI. The CDR3 covers 14 residues. This CDR3 is CASSSQTVSYGYTF. CDR3 DNA sequence: TGTGCCAGCTCATCGCAAACAGTAAGCTATGGCTACACCTTC.

The CDR3 bases are TGTGCCAGCAGCTTACGGGACACGAATGAAAAACTGTTTTTT. Translating gives CASSLRDTNEKLFF. The gene calls are TRBV7-9 and TRBJ1-4; D is possibly TRBD1 (6 bases). This CDR3 is built from 14 residues. Germline V gene lookup returns CDR1 SEHNR and CDR2 FQNEAQ (reference sequence). The V gene lost 2 bases and the J gene lost 5 bases, with 9 bases spanning the gap.

This clone appeared a single time. The rearrangement joins TRBV9 to TRBJ2-3, with D perhaps matching TRBD1 (5 bases). V was trimmed by 4 bases and J by 3 bases, leaving 18 bases between them. Germline assignment: CDR1 SGDLS and CDR2 YYNGEE. The CDR3 runs 16 residues. CDR3 residues: CASSHYPVTATDTQYF. The CDR3 DNA reads TGTGCCAGCAGCCACTACCCTGTGACAGCAACAGATACGCAGTATTTT.

This clone was detected only a few times. The V and J genes are TRBV2 and TRBJ2-7; D not resolved. V was shortened by 6 bases and J by 9 bases, with 18 bases between the two germline ends. The CDR3 is 13 amino acids. CDR1 is SNHLY and CDR2 is FYNNEI in the germline V gene. The CDR3 reads CASRITGPLVQYF. The CDR3, as DNA: TGTGCCAGCAGGATTACTGGGCCTTTAGTGCAGTACTTC.

The chain employs TRBV5-4 and TRBJ2-5, with TRBD2 matching over 14 bases. Germline V gene sequence: CDR1 SGHNT, CDR2 YYREEE (reference sequence). The CDR3 length is 17 residues. The trim removed 5 bases at V and 4 bases at J, leaving 10 bases unmatched. DNA for the CDR3: TGTGCCAGCAGTTCCGCCGGGACTAGCGGGGGAGGAGAGACCCAGTACTTC. Amino acid sequence: CASSSAGTSGGGETQYF. The full variable domain, completed using reference TRBV5-4 and TRBJ2-5, is ETGVTQSPTHLIKTRGQQVTLRCSSQSGHNTVSWYQQALGQGPQFIFQYYREEENGRGNFPPRFSGLQFPNYSSELNVNALELDDSALYLCASSSAGTSGGGETQYFGPGTRLLVL.

The chain uses TRBV10-1 and TRBJ2-1, with 10 bases identical to TRBD2. This CDR3 contains 13 residues. Germline CDR1 reads WNHNN; CDR2 reads SYGVQD (reference sequence). V shed 11 bases and J 0 bases; nucleotides not matched to a gene: 1. This CDR3 is CASSGSSYNEQFF. Written as DNA, the CDR3 is TGCGCCTCTAGCGGGAGCTCCTACAATGAGCAGTTCTTC.

The V and J genes are TRBV7-2 and TRBJ2-5; D unresolved. Germline loops: CDR1 SGHTA, CDR2 FQGNSA. V was shortened by 6 bases and J by 2 bases, with 10 bases between the two germline ends. This CDR3 is 13 amino acids long. CDR3 sequence: CASRKSKQETQYF. The CDR3, as DNA: TGTGCCAGCAGAAAGAGCAAACAAGAGACCCAGTACTTC.

The rearrangement uses TRBV6-6 and TRBJ2-7, with 7 bases lining up with TRBD2. The V gene's germline CDR1 is MNHNY and CDR2 SVGAGI (reference sequence). This CDR3 contains 15 residues. Trimming took 2 bases from V and 2 from J; bases not matched to a gene: 6. This CDR3 is CASSYGSSGTYEQYF. CDR3 DNA sequence: TGTGCCAGCAGTTACGGGTCTAGCGGAACCTACGAGCAGTACTTC.

This clone was counted a single time. V is TRBV5-1 and J is TRBJ2-1, with a possible D match to TRBD2 (5 bases). Germline V gene data show CDR1 as SGHRS and CDR2 as YFSETQ. Trimming left V 0 bases short and J 0 bases short, with 7 bases between. The CDR3 has 15 residues. The CDR3 protein is CASSLVSVSYNEQFF. In DNA, the CDR3 is TGCGCCAGCAGCTTGGTTAGCGTCTCCTACAATGAGCAGTTCTTC.

This chain connects TRBV19 to TRBJ1-1; possible D gene TRBD1, 5 bases. Per germline, CDR1 LNHDA and CDR2 SQIVND (reference sequence). The CDR3 contains 15 residues. The V end was cut by 8 bases, the J end by 5 bases, with 21 bases between. The CDR3 bases are TGTGCCAGTCAAATTGGGAGGGGCCGGGGGACTGAAGCTTTCTTT. It encodes CASQIGRGRGTEAFF.

This chain connects TRBV30 to TRBJ2-3; 9 bases match TRBD1. The CDR3 contains 18 residues. Germline V gene data show CDR1 as GTSNPN and CDR2 as SVGIG (reference sequence). J gave up 3 bases and V 2 bases, and 15 bases lay outside the gene matches. CDR3 DNA sequence: TGTGCCTGGAGTAACCTCCTAGACAGGGGGGCTGGGACAGATACGCAGTATTTT. Protein: CAWSNLLDRGAGTDTQYF.

The J gene is TRBJ2-1, the V gene TRBV27; tentative D call: TRBD1 (5 bases). V was shortened by 8 bases and J by 2 bases, with 19 bases between the two germline ends. The CDR3 is made up of 16 amino acids. CDR1 is MNHEY and CDR2 is SMNVEV in the germline V gene (reference sequence). Here the CDR3 reads CASSQGLSPAYNEQFF. The DNA for the CDR3 is TGTGCCAGCTCTCAGGGCCTCTCACCCGCCTACAATGAGCAGTTCTTC.

This sequence joins TRBV10-1 and TRBJ2-3, with a possible D match to TRBD2 (5 bases). Between the trimmed V and J ends, which lost 7 bases and 5 bases, there was a span of 10 bases. The CDR3 is 12 residues long. Germline V gives CDR1 WNHNN, CDR2 SYGVQD (reference sequence). The CDR3 sequence is CASKAARDTQYF. In DNA form, the CDR3 reads TGCGCCAGCAAAGCGGCACGAGATACGCAGTATTTT.

The chain carries TRBV18 and TRBJ1-4; 8 nucleotides agree with TRBD1. This CDR3 has 14 amino acids. Trimming took 4 bases from V and 4 from J; bases not matched to a gene: 2. CDR1 is KGHSH, CDR2 LQKENI, per germline. The CDR3: CASSLDRGNEKLFF. The CDR3 DNA sequence: TGTGCCAGCTCACTCGACAGGGGTAATGAAAAACTGTTTTTT.

The J gene is TRBJ1-3, the V gene TRBV7-2, with D possibly matching TRBD1 (6 bases). The germline V gene has CDR1 SGHTA and CDR2 FQGNSA. There are 16 residues in the CDR3. Trimming cost V 0 bases and J 4 bases, with 13 bases left between them. The CDR3 bases are TGTGCCAGCAGCTTAGCGGGCAGGGGAAACGGAAACACCATATATTTT. The encoded protein is CASSLAGRGNGNTIYF.

This clone has a single count. The V and J genes are TRBV7-9 and TRBJ1-1, with 9 nucleotides matching TRBD1. The CDR3 is 15 residues long. Losses at the gene ends were 5 bases for V and 5 bases for J; bases not matched to a gene: 9. From germline, CDR1 is SEHNR and CDR2 FQNEAQ (reference sequence). CDR3 nucleotides: TGTGCCAGCAGCGGAGGGGACAGGGAGATAACTGAAGCTTTCTTT. The encoded protein is CASSGGDREITEAFF. The complete variable domain, with remaining parts taken from reference TRBV7-9 and TRBJ1-1, reads DTGVSQNPRHKITKRGQNVTFRCDPISEHNRLYWYRQTLGQGPEFLTYFQNEAQLEKSRLLSDRFSAERPKGSFSTLEIQRTEQGDSAMYLCASSGGDREITEAFFGQGTRLTVV.

There are a few counts of this clone. The chain recombines TRBV2 with TRBJ2-3, with 7 bases lining up with TRBD1. The V gene end was trimmed by 6 bases and the J gene end by 4 bases; junction bases not matched to a gene: 7. Per germline, CDR1 SNHLY and CDR2 FYNNEI. The CDR3 extends over 14 amino acids. CDR3 DNA: TGTGCCAGCAGAGGCGACAGGGAAGCAGATACGCAGTATTTT. It translates to CASRGDREADTQYF.

The chain carries TRBV11-2 and TRBJ1-2, with 7 bases fitting TRBD1. The CDR3 covers 14 residues. Germline CDR1 is SGHAT and CDR2 is FQNNGV. With V trimmed by 3 bases and J by 8 bases, 9 bases remained unmatched. The CDR3 here is CASSFMTGMGGYTF. In DNA form, the CDR3 reads TGTGCCAGCAGCTTCATGACAGGGATGGGAGGCTACACCTTC.

The chain links TRBV30 to TRBJ1-6, with 7 bases lining up with TRBD1. Germline assignment: CDR1 GTSNPN and CDR2 SVGIG (reference sequence). V lost 5 bases, J lost 9 bases, and 7 bases stayed unmatched. The CDR3 extends over 13 amino acids. The CDR3 DNA reads as TGTGCCTGGCATACAGGGGTTTCTTCACCCCTCCACTTT. It specifies CAWHTGVSSPLHF.

This chain links TRBV13 with TRBJ2-1; 9 positions match TRBD1. CDR3 length: 13 amino acids. The trim removed 5 bases at V and 9 bases at J, leaving 5 bases unmatched. CDR1 and CDR2 from the germline V gene are PRHDT and FYEKMQ (reference sequence). CDR3 bases: TGTGCCAGCAGCCTAGACAGGGGGATTGAGCAGTTCTTC. Translating gives CASSLDRGIEQFF. Based on the CDR3 plus reference TRBV13 and TRBJ2-1, the full variable domain is AAGVIQSPRHLIKEKRETATLKCYPIPRHDTVYWYQQGPGQDPQFLISFYEKMQSDKGSIPDRFSAQQFSDYHSELNMSSLELGDSALYFCASSLDRGIEQFFGPGTRLTVL.

The chain links TRBV7-3 to TRBJ1-2; 8 positions match TRBD1. This CDR3 spans 17 amino acids. The V gene's germline CDR1 is SGHTA and CDR2 FQGTGA. Trimming took 3 bases from V and 0 from J; bases not matched to a gene: 9. The CDR3 loop is CASSLGGQAGSNYGYTF. For the CDR3, the DNA is TGTGCCAGCAGCTTGGGGGGACAGGCGGGATCTAACTATGGCTACACCTTC.